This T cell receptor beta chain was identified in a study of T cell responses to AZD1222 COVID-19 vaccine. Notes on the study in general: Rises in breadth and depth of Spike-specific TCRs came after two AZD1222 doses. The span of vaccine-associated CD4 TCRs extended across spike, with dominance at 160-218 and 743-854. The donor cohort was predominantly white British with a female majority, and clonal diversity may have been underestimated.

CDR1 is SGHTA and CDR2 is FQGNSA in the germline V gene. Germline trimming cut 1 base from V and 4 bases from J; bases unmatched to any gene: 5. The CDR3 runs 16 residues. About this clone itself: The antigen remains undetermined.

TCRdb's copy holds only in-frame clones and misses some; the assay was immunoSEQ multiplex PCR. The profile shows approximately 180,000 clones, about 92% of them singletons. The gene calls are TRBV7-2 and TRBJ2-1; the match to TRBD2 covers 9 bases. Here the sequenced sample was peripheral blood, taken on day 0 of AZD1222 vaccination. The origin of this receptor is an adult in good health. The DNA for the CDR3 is TGTGCCAGCAGCTTAGTGGGCGGGGGGGTTTACAATGAGCAGTTCTTC. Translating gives CASSLVGGGVYNEQFF.